The 10 T cell receptor beta chains below were found in one sample sequenced in a study of blood T cell repertoires in COVID-19. Clones were read by immunoSEQ multiplex PCR, and TCRdb kept only the in-frame ones, dropping some. The data contain roughly 250,000 clones, 85% to 90% of them singletons. Sequencing used peripheral blood. All receptors come from a woman between 40 and 55 years old with acute or convalescent COVID-19.

This clone was seen just once. This chain connects TRBV27 to TRBJ2-1; 8 bases fit TRBD2. The CDR3 is 16 residues long. Germline V gene sequence: CDR1 MNHEY, CDR2 SMNVEV (reference sequence). The V and J ends lost 1 base and 6 bases, in that order; junction bases with no gene match: 8. CDR3 protein: CASSLLGGGISNEQFF. CDR3 nucleotide sequence: TGTGCCAGCAGTTTATTAGGCGGGGGGATCTCCAATGAGCAGTTCTTC.

The rearrangement uses TRBV24-1 and TRBJ1-1, with D maybe TRBD1 (6 bases). The V end lost 5 bases, the J end lost 10 bases, and 16 bases lay between the germline ends. The germline gives CDR1 KGHDR, CDR2 SFDVKD. The CDR3 has 13 residues. CDR3 DNA sequence: TGTGCCACCAGTGGAGACAGGTGGGAGGGAGCTTTCTTT. Its translation is CATSGDRWEGAFF.

The chain uses TRBV5-8 and TRBJ1-5; possibly TRBD1 for D (6 bases). The germline V and J ends were trimmed by 5 bases and 5 bases, with 17 bases remaining between them. CDR3 length: 15 residues. CDR1 is SGHTS, CDR2 YDEGEE, per germline. CDR3 sequence (DNA): TGTGCCAGCAGGACCGCCTGGGACACTGATCAGCCCCAGCATTTT. It is translated as CASRTAWDTDQPQHF.

The rearrangement joins TRBV7-8 to TRBJ1-1; D possibly corresponds to TRBD1 (6 bases). CDR3 length: 12 amino acids. The germline CDR1 and CDR2 sequences are SGHVS and FQNEAQ. V was trimmed by 5 bases and J by 6 bases, leaving 10 bases between them. The CDR3 region is CASSPGEAEAFF. The CDR3 bases are TGTGCCAGCAGCCCAGGGGAAGCTGAAGCTTTCTTT.

The chain has TRBV6-5 and TRBJ1-3, with D perhaps TRBD1 (6 bases). Germline CDR1 is MNHEY and CDR2 is SVGAGI. V lost 10 bases and J 0 bases, leaving 16 bases between the germline ends. The CDR3 runs to 15 residues. The chain's CDR3 is CATHARGDSGNTIYF. DNA of the CDR3: TGTGCCACACATGCCAGGGGAGACTCTGGAAACACCATATATTTT.

V is TRBV4-2 and J is TRBJ1-1; 9 bases fit TRBD1. The V gene's germline CDR1 is LGHNA and CDR2 YNFKEQ. Losses at the gene ends were 4 bases for V and 5 bases for J; bases not matched to a gene: 11. This CDR3 is 16 amino acids long. CDR3 coding DNA: TGTGCCAGCAGCCGGTACGTGGGACAGGGAGGAACTGAAGCTTTCTTT. Translated: CASSRYVGQGGTEAFF.

This clone was seen once. The rearrangement links TRBV5-6 to TRBJ2-1; 9 bases agree with TRBD1. Per germline, CDR1 SGHDT and CDR2 YYEEEE. The CDR3 consists of 15 residues. V shed 4 bases, J shed 7 bases, and the junction held 9 bases outside the gene matches. As DNA, the CDR3 is TGTGCCAGCAGCCGAGCCGGGACAGGGTTGAATGAGCAGTTCTTC. As protein: CASSRAGTGLNEQFF.

The chain carries TRBV2 and TRBJ2-2; maybe TRBD2 (5 bases). This CDR3 contains 14 residues. V lost 8 bases to trimming and J lost 0 bases, with 10 bases between them. The germline CDR1 and CDR2 sequences are SNHLY and FYNNEI. In nucleotides, the CDR3 is TGTGCCAGCCTCACCGGGACGAACACCGGGGAGCTGTTTTTT. Amino acids: CASLTGTNTGELFF. The variable domain in full, completed from reference TRBV2 and TRBJ2-2, reads EPEVTQTPSHQVTQMGQEVILRCVPISNHLYFYWYRQILGQKVEFLVSFYNNEISEKSEIFDDQFSVERPDGSNFTLKIRSTKLEDSAMYFCASLTGTNTGELFFGEGSRLTVL.

CDR3 sequence: CASSFGGVPLRYGLGDGYTF. In DNA, the CDR3 is TGTGCCAGCAGCTTCGGGGGGGTCCCTCTTCGCTATGGCTTGGGAGATGGCTACACCTTC. This sequence joins TRBV9 and TRBJ1-2; a possible D gene is TRBD1 (5 bases). The CDR3 consists of 20 residues. Germline lookup yields CDR1 SGDLS and CDR2 YYNGEE. The V and J ends lost 4 bases and 6 bases respectively, with 34 bases between them.

The genes are TRBV5-1 and TRBJ1-2, with D uncertain. Germline CDR1 is SGHRS and CDR2 is YFSETQ. The CDR3 length is 12 residues. The V and J ends lost 4 bases and 1 base respectively, with 5 bases between them. The CDR3 is CASSTHNYGYTF. The CDR3 nucleotides read TGCGCCAGCAGCACTCATAACTATGGCTACACCTTC.